The clone carrying this T cell receptor beta chain was recorded a few times. Antigen specificity is unknown. The sample is drawn from a study of PD-1 blockade in classical Hodgkin lymphoma. Findings and limits, study-wide: Reports described newly diagnosed patients as having lower baseline TCR diversity than healthy donors. The baseline diversity of complete responders showed similarity to that of newly diagnosed patients. At C4D1, TCR diversity had climbed significantly for CD4+ cells, though not for CD8+ cells.

Germline V CDR1 and CDR2: MNHNY, SVGAGI (reference sequence). Trimming pared 6 bases from V and 4 bases from J, leaving 13 bases between. There are 14 residues in the CDR3. The data were produced by immunoSEQ multiplex PCR, yet TCRdb's version contains in-frame clones alone and is incomplete. The sample carries over 90,000 clones, nearly 90% recorded once. Every patient experienced relapse after autologous stem cell transplantation, and brentuximab vedotin exposure varied. Source: peripheral blood mononuclear cells (PBMCs), taken before the second cycle of nivolumab. The chain combines TRBV6-6 with TRBJ1-5, with D uncertain. The receptor was isolated from a human donor with classical Hodgkin lymphoma. CDR3 loop: CASRGSTQNQPQHF. CDR3 nucleotide sequence: TGTGCCAGCAGAGGGTCAACCCAGAATCAGCCCCAGCATTTT.